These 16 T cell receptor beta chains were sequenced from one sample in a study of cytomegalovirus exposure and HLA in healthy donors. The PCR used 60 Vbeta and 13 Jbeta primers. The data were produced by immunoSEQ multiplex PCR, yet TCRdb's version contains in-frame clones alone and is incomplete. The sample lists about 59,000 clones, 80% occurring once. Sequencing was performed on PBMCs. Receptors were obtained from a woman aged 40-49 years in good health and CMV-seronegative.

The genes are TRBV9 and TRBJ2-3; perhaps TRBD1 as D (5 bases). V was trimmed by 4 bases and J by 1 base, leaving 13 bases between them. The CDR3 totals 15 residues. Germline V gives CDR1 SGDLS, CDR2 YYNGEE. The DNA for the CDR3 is TGTGCCAGCAGCAAACGCAGGGCTGGCACAGATACGCAGTATTTT. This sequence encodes CASSKRRAGTDTQYF.

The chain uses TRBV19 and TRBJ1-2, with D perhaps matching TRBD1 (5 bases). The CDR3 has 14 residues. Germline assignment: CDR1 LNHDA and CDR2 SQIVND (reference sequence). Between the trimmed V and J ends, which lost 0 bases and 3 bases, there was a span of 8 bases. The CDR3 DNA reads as TGTGCCAGTAGTATAGAGGTGACAGACTATGGCTACACCTTC. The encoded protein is CASSIEVTDYGYTF.

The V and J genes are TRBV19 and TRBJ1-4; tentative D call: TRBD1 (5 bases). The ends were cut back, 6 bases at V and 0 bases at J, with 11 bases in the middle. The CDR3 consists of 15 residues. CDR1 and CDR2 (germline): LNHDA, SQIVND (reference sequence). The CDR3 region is CASRQGTATNEKLFF. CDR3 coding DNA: TGTGCCAGTAGGCAGGGCACCGCAACTAATGAAAAACTGTTTTTT.

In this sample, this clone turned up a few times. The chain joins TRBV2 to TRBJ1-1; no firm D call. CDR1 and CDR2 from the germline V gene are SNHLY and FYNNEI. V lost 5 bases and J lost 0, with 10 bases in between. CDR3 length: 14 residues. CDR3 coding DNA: TGTGCCAGCAGTTCCGGTATCATGAACACTGAAGCTTTCTTT. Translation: CASSSGIMNTEAFF.

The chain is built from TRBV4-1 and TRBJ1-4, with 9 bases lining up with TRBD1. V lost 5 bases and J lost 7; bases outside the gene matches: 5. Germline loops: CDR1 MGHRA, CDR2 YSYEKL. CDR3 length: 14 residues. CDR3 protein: CASSKGQGTEKLFF. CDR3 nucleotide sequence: TGCGCCAGCAGCAAGGGACAGGGTACTGAAAAACTGTTTTTT.

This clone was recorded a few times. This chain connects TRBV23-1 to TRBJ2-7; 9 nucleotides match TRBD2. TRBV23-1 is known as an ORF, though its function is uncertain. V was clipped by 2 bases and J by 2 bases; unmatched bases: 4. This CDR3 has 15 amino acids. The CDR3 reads CASSQVAGAPYEQYF. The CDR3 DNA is TGCGCCAGCAGTCAAGTAGCGGGAGCTCCCTACGAGCAGTACTTC.

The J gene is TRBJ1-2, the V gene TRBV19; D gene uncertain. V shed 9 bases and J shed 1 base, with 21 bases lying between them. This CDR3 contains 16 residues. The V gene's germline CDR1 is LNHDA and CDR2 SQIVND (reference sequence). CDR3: CARTTVWAFHNYGYTF. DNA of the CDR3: TGTGCCAGAACCACGGTCTGGGCCTTCCATAACTATGGCTACACCTTC.

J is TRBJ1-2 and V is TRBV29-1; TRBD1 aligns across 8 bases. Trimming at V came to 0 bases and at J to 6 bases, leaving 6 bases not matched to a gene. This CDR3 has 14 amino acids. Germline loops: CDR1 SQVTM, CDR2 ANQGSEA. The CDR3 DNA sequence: TGCAGCGTTGAAGACCCAGGGGGCGTGGATGGCTACACCTTC. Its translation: CSVEDPGGVDGYTF.

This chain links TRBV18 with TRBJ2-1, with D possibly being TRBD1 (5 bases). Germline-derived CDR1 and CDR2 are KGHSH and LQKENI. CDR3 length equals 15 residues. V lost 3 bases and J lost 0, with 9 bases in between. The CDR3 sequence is CASSPRTSSYNEQFF. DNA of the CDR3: TGTGCCAGCTCACCGCGGACATCCTCCTACAATGAGCAGTTCTTC.

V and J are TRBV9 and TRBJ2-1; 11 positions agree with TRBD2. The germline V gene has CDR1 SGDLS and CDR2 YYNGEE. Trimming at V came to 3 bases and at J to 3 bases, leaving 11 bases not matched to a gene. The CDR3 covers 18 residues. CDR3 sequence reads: CASSAGLAGMAIYNEQFF. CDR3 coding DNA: TGTGCCAGCAGCGCAGGACTAGCGGGCATGGCTATCTACAATGAGCAGTTCTTC.

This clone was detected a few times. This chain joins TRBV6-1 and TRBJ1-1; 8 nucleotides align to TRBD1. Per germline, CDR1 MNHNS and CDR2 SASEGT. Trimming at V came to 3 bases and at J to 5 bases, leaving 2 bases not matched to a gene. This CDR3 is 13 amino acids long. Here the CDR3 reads CASSDRGLTEAFF. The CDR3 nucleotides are TGTGCCAGCAGTGACAGGGGGCTTACTGAAGCTTTCTTT.

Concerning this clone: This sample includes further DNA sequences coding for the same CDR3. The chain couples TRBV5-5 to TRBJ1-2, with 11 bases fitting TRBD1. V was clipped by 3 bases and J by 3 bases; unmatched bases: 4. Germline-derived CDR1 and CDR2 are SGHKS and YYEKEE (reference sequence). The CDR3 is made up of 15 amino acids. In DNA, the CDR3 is TGTGCCAGCAGCTGGACAGGGGGCAGGGACTATGGCTACACCTTC. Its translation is CASSWTGGRDYGYTF.

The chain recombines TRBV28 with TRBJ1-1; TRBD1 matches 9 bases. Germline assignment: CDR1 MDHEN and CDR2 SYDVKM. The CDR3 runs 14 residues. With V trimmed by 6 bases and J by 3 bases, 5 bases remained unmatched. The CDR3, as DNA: TGTGCCAGCAGGAACAGGGGGCAACACACTGAAGCTTTCTTT. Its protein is CASRNRGQHTEAFF.

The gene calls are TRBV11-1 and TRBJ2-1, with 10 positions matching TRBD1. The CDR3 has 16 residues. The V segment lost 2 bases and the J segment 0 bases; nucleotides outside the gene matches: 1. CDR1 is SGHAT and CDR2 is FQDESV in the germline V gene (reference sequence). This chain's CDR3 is CASSLRTGGSYNEQFF. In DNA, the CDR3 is TGTGCCAGCAGCTTACGGACAGGGGGCTCCTACAATGAGCAGTTCTTC. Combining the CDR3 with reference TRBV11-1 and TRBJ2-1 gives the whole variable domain EAEVAQSPRYKITEKSQAVAFWCDPISGHATLYWYRQILGQGPELLVQFQDESVVDDSQLPKDRFSAERLKGVDSTLKIQPAELGDSAMYLCASSLRTGGSYNEQFFGPGTRLTVL.

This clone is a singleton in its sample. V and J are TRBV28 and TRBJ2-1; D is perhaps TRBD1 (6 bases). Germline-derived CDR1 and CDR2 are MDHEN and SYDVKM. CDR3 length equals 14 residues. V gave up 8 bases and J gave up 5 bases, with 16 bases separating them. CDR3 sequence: CASAIGQGNNEQFF. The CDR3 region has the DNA TGTGCCAGCGCCATAGGGCAGGGGAACAATGAGCAGTTCTTC.

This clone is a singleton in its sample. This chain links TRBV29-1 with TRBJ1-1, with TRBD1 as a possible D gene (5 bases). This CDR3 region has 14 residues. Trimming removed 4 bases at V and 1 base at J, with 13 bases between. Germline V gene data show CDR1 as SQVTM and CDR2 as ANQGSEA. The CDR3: CSVGGEGPNTEAFF. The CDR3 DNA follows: TGCAGCGTTGGGGGGGAGGGGCCGAACACTGAAGCTTTCTTT.